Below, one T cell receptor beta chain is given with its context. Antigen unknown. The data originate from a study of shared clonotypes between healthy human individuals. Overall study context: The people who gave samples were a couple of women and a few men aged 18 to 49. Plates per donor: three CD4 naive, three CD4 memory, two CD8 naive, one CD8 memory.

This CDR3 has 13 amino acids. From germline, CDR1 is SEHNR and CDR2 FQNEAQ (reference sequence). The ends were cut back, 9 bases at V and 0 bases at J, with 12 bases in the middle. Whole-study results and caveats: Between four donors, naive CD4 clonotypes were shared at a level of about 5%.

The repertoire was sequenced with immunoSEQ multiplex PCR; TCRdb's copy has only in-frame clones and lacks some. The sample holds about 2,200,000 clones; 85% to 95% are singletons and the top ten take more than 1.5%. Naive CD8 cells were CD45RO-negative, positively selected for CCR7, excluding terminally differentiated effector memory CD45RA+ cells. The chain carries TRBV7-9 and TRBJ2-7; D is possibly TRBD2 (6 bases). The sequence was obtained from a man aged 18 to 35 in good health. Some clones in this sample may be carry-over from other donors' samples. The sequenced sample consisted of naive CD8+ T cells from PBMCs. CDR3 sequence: CASLGGSSYEQYF. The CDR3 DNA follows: TGTGCCAGTCTGGGGGGTTCCTCCTACGAGCAGTACTTC.